This T cell receptor (beta chain) was sequenced for a study of OX40 agonist ivuxolimab in advanced cancers. Study-wide background: Recorded diagnoses for dose-escalation patients were hepatocellular carcinoma, melanoma, renal cell or head and neck cancer. From roughly 20 to 90 years was the age range, with a mean of about 54 years, and nearly 85% were male.

The CDR3 runs to 14 residues. Germline V lookup: CDR1 MNHEY, CDR2 SVGAGI. Trimming cost V 6 bases and J 4 bases; bases outside gene matches: 4. Study-wide points: Average numbers of expanded clones were greater in CD8+ T cells than in CD4+. Among the lowest levels of clonal expansion were found in partial responders at 0.1-3.0 mg/kg.

Method: immunoSEQ multiplex PCR; TCRdb's copy keeps in-frame clones and lacks some. The sample gives 30,000 to 35,000 clones, under 90% of which show up once; over 1.2% is in the top ten. Note on this clone: What it binds is not known.

This sequence was found in an adult with an advanced solid tumor such as melanoma, head and neck, liver or kidney cancer. This chain links TRBV6-5 with TRBJ2-3; 10 nucleotides agree with TRBD1. Sequenced material: CD4+ or CD8+ T cells sorted from blood, taken in a trial of the OX40 agonist ivuxolimab. The CDR3 region is CASRRDRGSDTQYF. CDR3 DNA: TGTGCCAGCAGACGGGACAGGGGATCAGATACGCAGTATTTT.